The 13 T cell receptor beta chains in this list originate from one sample, sequenced in a study of beta chain features in type 1 diabetes. Investigators reverse transcribed all isolated RNA, so they sequenced expressed TCRB transcripts. Sequenced by immunoSEQ multiplex PCR; TCRdb stores in-frame clones only, minus some. The sample holds a few hundred thousand clones; about 15% are singletons and the top ten take approximately 0.019%. The material sequenced was naive CD4+ T cells from blood. These receptors were collected from a woman in her late teens or twenties in good health.

This clone was detected only a few times. The chain recombines TRBV23-1 with TRBJ2-7; 8 bases fit TRBD1. TRBV23-1 is designated an ORF whose function remains uncertain. The junction had 5 bases not matched to a gene; V was cut back by 0 bases and J by 1 base. The CDR3 runs 16 residues. The CDR3 DNA is TGCGCCAGCAGTCAATCTCCAAGACAGGGGTCCTACGAGCAGTACTTC. Its translation is CASSQSPRQGSYEQYF.

This clone was detected only a few times. This chain links TRBV29-1 with TRBJ2-2, with 7 bases fitting TRBD1. V was clipped by 6 bases and J by 3 bases; unmatched bases: 7. Germline lookup yields CDR1 SQVTM and CDR2 ANQGSEA. CDR3 length: 14 residues. The CDR3 loop reads CSVGVQGDTGELFF. CDR3 sequence (DNA): TGCAGCGTGGGGGTGCAGGGGGACACCGGGGAGCTGTTTTTT.

This clone has only one observation. V gene TRBV30 combines with J gene TRBJ1-2; 7 nucleotides match TRBD1. The CDR3 contains 14 residues. Germline V CDR1 and CDR2: GTSNPN, SVGIG (reference sequence). The V and J ends lost 3 bases and 0 bases, in that order; junction bases with no gene match: 4. The chain's CDR3 is CAWRHQGANYGYTF. For the CDR3, the DNA is TGTGCCTGGAGACACCAGGGGGCTAACTATGGCTACACCTTC.

The chain couples TRBV28 to TRBJ1-2; D ambiguous. V was pared by 5 bases and J by 4 bases, with 8 bases between. Looked up from germline, CDR1 is MDHEN and CDR2 is SYDVKM. This CDR3 region has 12 residues. CDR3 sequence: CASSLEPYGYTF. The DNA for the CDR3 is TGTGCCAGCAGTCTAGAACCCTATGGCTACACCTTC.

The rearrangement links TRBV5-1 to TRBJ2-7; 9 bases are a match to TRBD2. This CDR3 region has 15 residues. Germline CDR1 is SGHRS and CDR2 is YFSETQ. Losses at the gene ends were 0 bases for V and 6 bases for J; bases not matched to a gene: 7. The CDR3 region has the DNA TGCGCCAGCAGCTTGGTTTTAGCGGGAGTGGGCGAGCAGTACTTC. Translated, it gives CASSLVLAGVGEQYF.

The table lists this clone with a few counts. J is TRBJ2-7 and V is TRBV27; TRBD1 is a possible D gene (6 bases). The germline V and J ends were trimmed by 3 bases and 2 bases, with 14 bases remaining between them. Germline V gene sequence: CDR1 MNHEY, CDR2 SMNVEV (reference sequence). The CDR3 spans 15 residues. This chain's CDR3 is CASSFVGWDTYEQYF. CDR3 in DNA: TGTGCCAGCAGTTTTGTGGGCTGGGACACCTACGAGCAGTACTTC.

The CDR3 sequence is CASSSGYGGELFF. CDR3 nucleotide sequence: TGTGCCAGCAGCTCGGGGTACGGCGGGGAGCTGTTTTTT. The chain recombines TRBV11-3 with TRBJ2-2; maybe TRBD2 (5 bases). The V end lost 4 bases, the J end lost 7 bases, and 10 bases lay between the germline ends. Germline CDR1 SGHNT, CDR2 YENEEA. CDR3 length: 13 residues.

This chain joins TRBV5-4 and TRBJ2-1; a weak D match, TRBD2 (6 bases). V lost 4 bases, J lost 7 bases, and 21 bases lay in between. Per germline, CDR1 SGHNT and CDR2 YYREEE (reference sequence). This CDR3 spans 16 amino acids. This CDR3 reads CASSRSSSGGMNEQFF. The CDR3 bases are TGTGCCAGCAGCCGCAGTAGTAGCGGAGGAATGAATGAGCAGTTCTTC.

This sequence joins TRBV15 and TRBJ2-3; 9 positions match TRBD1. With V trimmed by 3 bases and J by 3 bases, 7 bases remained unmatched. The CDR3 consists of 16 residues. Germline V CDR1 and CDR2: LNHNV, YYDKDF (reference sequence). The DNA of the CDR3 is TGTGCCACCAGCAGGGCCACAGGGGGCAGAACAGATACGCAGTATTTT. This codes for CATSRATGGRTDTQYF.

A few counts support this clone. The chain combines TRBV19 with TRBJ1-5; a possible D gene is TRBD1 (5 bases). Germline CDR1 reads LNHDA; CDR2 reads SQIVND (reference sequence). The CDR3 is 14 residues long. Trimming left V 2 bases short and J 1 base short, with 6 bases between. The CDR3 loop is CASSIQGSNQPQHF. The CDR3 region has the DNA TGTGCCAGTAGTATACAGGGAAGCAATCAGCCCCAGCATTTT. The full variable domain, in which reference TRBV19 and TRBJ1-5 provide the parts outside the CDR3, is DGGITQSPKYLFRKEGQNVTLSCEQNLNHDAMYWYRQDPGQGLRLIYYSQIVNDFQKGDIAEGYSVSREKKESFPLTVTSAQKNPTAFYLCASSIQGSNQPQHFGDGTRLSIL.

This clone was observed a few times. CDR3: CAWSTGGSNEQFF. CDR3 nucleotide sequence: TGTGCCTGGAGTACAGGGGGTTCTAATGAGCAGTTCTTC. The chain carries TRBV30 and TRBJ2-1; 8 bases align to TRBD1. The CDR3 sequence is 13 residues long. The junction had 4 bases not matched to a gene; V was cut back by 2 bases and J by 7 bases. The germline V gene has CDR1 GTSNPN and CDR2 SVGIG (reference sequence).

This clone was seen a handful of times. The chain uses TRBV25-1 and TRBJ2-1; 8 positions agree with TRBD2. Unmatched junction bases numbered 0, after V lost 1 base and J lost 4 bases. The CDR3 has 14 amino acids. Germline V lookup: CDR1 MGHDK, CDR2 SYGVNS. The CDR3 here is CASSELAGYNEQFF. CDR3 coding DNA: TGTGCCAGCAGTGAATTAGCGGGGTACAATGAGCAGTTCTTC.

This clone has just a few counts. The rearrangement joins TRBV11-2 to TRBJ1-2, with D possibly being TRBD1 (5 bases). The CDR3 runs to 13 residues. Germline CDR1 is SGHAT and CDR2 is FQNNGV. The V gene lost 0 bases and the J gene lost 6 bases, with 8 bases spanning the gap. CDR3 in amino acids: CASSLDAGNGYTF. The DNA for the CDR3 is TGTGCCAGCAGCTTAGATGCAGGGAATGGCTACACCTTC. The full variable domain, completed using reference TRBV11-2 and TRBJ1-2, is EAGVAQSPRYKIIEKRQSVAFWCNPISGHATLYWYQQILGQGPKLLIQFQNNGVVDDSQLPKDRFSAERLKGVDSTLKIQPAKLEDSAVYLCASSLDAGNGYTFGSGTRLTVV.